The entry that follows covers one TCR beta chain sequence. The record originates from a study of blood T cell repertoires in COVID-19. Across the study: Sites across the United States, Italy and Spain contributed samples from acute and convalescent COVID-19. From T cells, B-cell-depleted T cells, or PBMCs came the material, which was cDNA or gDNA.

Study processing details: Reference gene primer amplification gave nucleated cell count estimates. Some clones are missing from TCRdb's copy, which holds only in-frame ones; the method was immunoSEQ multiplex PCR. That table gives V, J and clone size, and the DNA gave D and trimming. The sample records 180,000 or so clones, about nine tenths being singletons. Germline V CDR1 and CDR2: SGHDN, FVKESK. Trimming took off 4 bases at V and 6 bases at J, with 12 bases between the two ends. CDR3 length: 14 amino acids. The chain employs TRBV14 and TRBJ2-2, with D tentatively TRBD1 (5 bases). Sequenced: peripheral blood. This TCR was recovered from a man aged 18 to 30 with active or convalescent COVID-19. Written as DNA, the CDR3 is TGTGCCAGCAGCCGGACAAGGGAATCCGGGGAGCTGTTTTTT. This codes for CASSRTRESGELFF.